This TCR beta chain was sequenced for a study of T-cell reconstitution after alpha-beta-depleted transplantation in children. The authors prepared the TCRbeta library with unique molecular identifiers. TCRdb ran MiXCR on the PCR reads and lists one entry per CDR3 protein. Of about 250,000 distinct CDR3 sequences listed, under 30% are singletons. Trimming shortened V by 1 base and J by 2 bases, and 11 bases separated the two germline ends. The CDR3 extends over 14 amino acids. Germline assignment: CDR1 DFQATT and CDR2 SNEGSKA (reference sequence). The sequencing here drew on PBMCs, mostly from graft donor cells, taken 360 days after TCRalphabeta/CD19-depleted stem cell transplant. This chain links TRBV20-1 with TRBJ2-5; D is perhaps TRBD1 (5 bases). The receptor's source is a female patient aged 2-15 years who had a stem cell transplant for congenital amegakaryocytic thrombocytopenia, so the T cells may come from the graft donor. The CDR3 DNA reads TGCAGTGCTAGAGTGTGGGGCCAACAAGAGACCCAGTACTTC. It specifies CSARVWGQQETQYF.